Listed below are T cell receptor beta chains from one sample, sequenced in a study of T cell responses to AZD1222 COVID-19 vaccine. Profiled with immunoSEQ multiplex PCR; TCRdb holds only in-frame clones, not every one. The sample gives 120,000 or so clones, 94% of which show up once; 2.9% is in the top ten. This specimen was peripheral blood, taken 28 days after the second AZD1222 dose. All receptors come from an adult who received the AZD1222 COVID-19 vaccine. Both conserved end residues are part of each CDR3. D genes are given only for firm matches. Clone size appears in some rows only: once, few, many, or a class for an expanded clone.

J: TRBJ2-7; size: few; V: TRBV27; D: -; CDR3: CASSFSGAGSYEQYF; DNA: TGTGCCAGCAGTTTCTCAGGGGCGGGTTCCTACGAGCAGTACTTC
J: TRBJ2-1; size: -; V: TRBV5-5; D: -; CDR3: CASSLSSGTYNEQFF; DNA: TGTGCCAGCAGCTTGTCCAGCGGAACCTACAATGAGCAGTTCTTC
J: TRBJ1-2; size: -; V: TRBV6-1; D: -; CDR3: CASSEKVGGRGYTF; DNA: TGTGCCAGCAGTGAAAAGGTGGGGGGCCGTGGCTACACCTTC
J: TRBJ1-5; size: once; V: TRBV27; D: -; CDR3: CASSSGSSNQPQHF; DNA: TGTGCCAGCAGTTCGGGTAGTAGCAATCAGCCCCAGCATTTT
J: TRBJ1-1; size: -; V: TRBV14; D: -; CDR3: CASSQDFSSIGTEAFF; DNA: TGTGCCAGCAGCCAAGATTTTTCCAGTATAGGGACTGAAGCTTTCTTT
J: TRBJ1-1; size: -; V: TRBV3-1/TRBV3-2; D: TRBD1; CDR3: CATGGVKAEAFF; DNA: TGTGCAACAGGGGGCGTTAAGGCTGAAGCTTTCTTT
J: TRBJ1-2; size: once; V: TRBV27; D: TRBD1; CDR3: CASRPLTGTGTLSLYGYTF; DNA: TGTGCCAGCAGGCCACTAACCGGGACAGGGACTCTATCCCTCTATGGCTACACCTTC
J: TRBJ1-5; size: -; V: TRBV14; D: -; CDR3: CASSPTIEGLGQPQHF; DNA: TGTGCCAGCAGCCCCACAATTGAGGGGTTGGGACAGCCCCAGCATTTT
J: TRBJ1-1; size: -; V: TRBV27; D: -; CDR3: CASSPLRGSSPMNTEAFF; DNA: TGTGCCAGCAGCCCCCTGCGCGGCAGTTCTCCCATGAACACTGAAGCTTTCTTT
J: TRBJ1-4; size: -; V: TRBV14; D: -; CDR3: CASSPSMGEKLFF; DNA: TGTGCCAGCAGCCCGTCGATGGGCGAAAAACTGTTTTTT
J: TRBJ1-4; size: -; V: TRBV5-1; D: -; CDR3: CASSLESMEEKLFF; DNA: TGCGCCAGCAGCTTGGAATCGATGGAAGAAAAACTGTTTTTT
J: TRBJ2-7; size: -; V: TRBV7-9; D: -; CDR3: CASSLAGRRDYEQYF; DNA: TGTGCCAGCAGTTTAGCCGGGCGGCGGGACTACGAGCAGTACTTC
J: TRBJ1-4; size: -; V: TRBV6-1; D: -; CDR3: CASSEAPPGATNEKLFF; DNA: TGTGCCAGCAGTGAAGCACCGCCGGGTGCAACTAATGAAAAACTGTTTTTT
J: TRBJ1-1; size: -; V: TRBV14; D: TRBD1; CDR3: CASSLRTGKVDEAFF; DNA: TGTGCCAGCAGCCTTCGGACAGGGAAGGTGGATGAAGCTTTCTTT
J: TRBJ2-1; size: -; V: TRBV5-1; D: -; CDR3: CASSLGQIYNEQFF; DNA: TGCGCCAGCAGCTTGGGGCAGATATACAATGAGCAGTTCTTC
J: TRBJ1-2; size: -; V: TRBV6-5; D: TRBD1; CDR3: CASSPSGGEYGYTF; DNA: TGTGCCAGCAGTCCCTCAGGGGGGGAGTATGGCTACACCTTC
J: TRBJ1-2; size: once; V: TRBV14; D: -; CDR3: CASSLAHYGYTF; DNA: TGTGCCAGCAGCCTAGCTCACTATGGCTACACCTTC
J: TRBJ1-3; size: -; V: TRBV3-1/TRBV3-2; D: -; CDR3: CASSRQPGAWGNTIYF; DNA: TGTGCCAGCAGTCGGCAGCCGGGGGCATGGGGAAACACCATATATTTT
J: TRBJ1-5; size: -; V: TRBV19; D: -; CDR3: CASSSDSYSNQPQHF; DNA: TGTGCCAGTAGTTCCGACAGCTATAGCAATCAGCCCCAGCATTTT
J: TRBJ1-2; size: -; V: TRBV5-4; D: -; CDR3: CASSLTDLDGYTF; DNA: TGTGCCAGCAGCTTAACCGATCTGGATGGCTACACCTTC
J: TRBJ2-5; size: -; V: TRBV29-1; D: TRBD2; CDR3: CSGGSGGFQETQYF; DNA: TGCAGTGGGGGATCGGGGGGGTTCCAAGAGACCCAGTACTTC
J: TRBJ2-3; size: -; V: TRBV5-1; D: TRBD2; CDR3: CASSLGVGGATDTQYF; DNA: TGCGCCAGCAGCTTGGGAGTCGGGGGGGCGACAGATACGCAGTATTTT
J: TRBJ1-2; size: -; V: TRBV10-3; D: -; CDR3: CAISESRAGERNGYTF; DNA: TGTGCCATCAGTGAGTCGAGGGCAGGGGAACGCAATGGCTACACCTTC
J: TRBJ2-2; size: -; V: TRBV4-1; D: TRBD2; CDR3: CASSHQRGGTGELFF; DNA: TGCGCCAGCAGCCACCAGCGGGGGGGGACCGGGGAGCTGTTTTTT
J: TRBJ1-2; size: -; V: TRBV18; D: -; CDR3: CASSPEGHLNYGYTF; DNA: TGTGCCAGCTCACCCGAAGGACATCTAAACTATGGCTACACCTTC
J: TRBJ2-1; size: once; V: TRBV29-1; D: -; CDR3: CSVDYSYNEQFF; DNA: TGCAGCGTTGATTATTCCTACAATGAGCAGTTCTTC
J: TRBJ1-2; size: -; V: TRBV5-5; D: -; CDR3: CASSYSNYGYTF; DNA: TGTGCCAGCAGCTACAGTAACTATGGCTACACCTTC
J: TRBJ1-1; size: -; V: TRBV23-1; D: -; CDR3: CASSREGRPFEAFF; DNA: TGCGCCAGCAGTCGCGAGGGACGCCCATTTGAAGCTTTCTTT
J: TRBJ1-6; size: -; V: TRBV3-1/TRBV3-2; D: -; CDR3: CASSPTGGTGSPLHF; DNA: TGTGCCAGCAGCCCCACCGGGGGGACGGGATCACCCCTCCACTTT
J: TRBJ1-1; size: -; V: TRBV6-5; D: -; CDR3: CASSSRTGKGTEAFF; DNA: TGTGCCAGCAGCTCGCGTACAGGGAAGGGCACTGAAGCTTTCTTT
J: TRBJ1-6; size: -; V: TRBV6-5; D: -; CDR3: CASSNTEVYSPLHF; DNA: TGTGCCAGCAGTAACACAGAAGTCTATTCACCCCTCCACTTT
J: TRBJ1-6; size: -; V: TRBV18; D: -; CDR3: CASSLTLTGSDNSPLHF; DNA: TGTGCCAGCTCACTAACCTTAACAGGGAGCGATAATTCACCCCTCCACTTT
J: TRBJ2-7; size: -; V: TRBV6-5; D: TRBD1; CDR3: CASSYRGTGTYEQYF; DNA: TGTGCCAGCAGTTACCGTGGGACAGGGACCTACGAGCAGTACTTC
J: TRBJ2-1; size: -; V: TRBV2; D: -; CDR3: CAGKGGLQAFNEQFF; DNA: TGTGCCGGAAAGGGGGGACTTCAGGCCTTCAATGAGCAGTTCTTC
J: TRBJ2-2; size: -; V: TRBV10-3; D: -; CDR3: CAIRASGGSAELFF; DNA: TGTGCCATCAGGGCCTCCGGCGGCTCCGCGGAGCTGTTTTTT
J: TRBJ1-1; size: -; V: TRBV6-5; D: TRBD1; CDR3: CASSYSTGAGFSGAFF; DNA: TGTGCCAGCAGTTACTCGACAGGGGCGGGCTTTTCGGGGGCTTTCTTT
J: TRBJ1-4; size: -; V: TRBV6-2/TRBV6-3; D: TRBD1; CDR3: CASSYPGTGKSTNEKLFF; DNA: TGTGCCAGCAGTTACCCCGGGACAGGGAAGTCAACTAATGAAAAACTGTTTTTT
J: TRBJ2-5; size: -; V: TRBV25-1; D: -; CDR3: CASSEWRGMKETQYF; DNA: TGTGCCAGCAGTGAATGGAGGGGTATGAAGGAGACCCAGTACTTC
J: TRBJ1-2; size: -; V: TRBV18; D: -; CDR3: CASSPTVLDRYGYTF; DNA: TGTGCCAGCTCACCGACGGTCTTAGATCGCTATGGCTACACCTTC
J: TRBJ2-7; size: once; V: TRBV15; D: TRBD1; CDR3: CATSRSPGQGDDEQYF; DNA: TGTGCCACCAGCAGGTCCCCGGGACAGGGAGATGACGAGCAGTACTTC
J: TRBJ2-7; size: -; V: TRBV5-6; D: TRBD2; CDR3: CASSPGMLAGTYEQYF; DNA: TGTGCCAGCAGCCCCGGTATGCTAGCGGGTACCTACGAGCAGTACTTC
J: TRBJ2-1; size: few; V: TRBV5-6; D: TRBD2; CDR3: CASSLTASGRGLQFF; DNA: TGTGCCAGCAGCTTGACGGCTAGCGGGAGGGGGTTGCAGTTCTTC
J: TRBJ2-2; size: -; V: TRBV7-9; D: -; CDR3: CASSLLGDAGELFF; DNA: TGTGCCAGCAGCTTACTGGGGGACGCCGGGGAGCTGTTTTTT
J: TRBJ2-7; size: once; V: TRBV6-5; D: TRBD2; CDR3: CASRPTSGTSYEQYF; DNA: TGTGCCAGCAGACCAACTAGCGGAACTTCCTACGAGCAGTACTTC
J: TRBJ2-5; size: -; V: TRBV19; D: -; CDR3: CASSIGGVGTQYF; DNA: TGTGCCAGTAGTATAGGAGGGGTTGGGACCCAGTACTTC
J: TRBJ2-1; size: -; V: TRBV5-1; D: TRBD2; CDR3: CASSSIAGFAYNEQFF; DNA: TGCGCCAGCAGCTCAATAGCGGGGTTCGCCTACAATGAGCAGTTCTTC
J: TRBJ2-2; size: -; V: TRBV7-9; D: -; CDR3: CASSFRGDGELFF; DNA: TGTGCCAGCAGCTTCCGTGGGGACGGGGAGCTGTTTTTT
J: TRBJ1-1; size: -; V: TRBV25-1; D: -; CDR3: CASSESVTEAFF; DNA: TGTGCCAGCAGTGAATCTGTCACTGAAGCTTTCTTT
J: TRBJ1-1; size: -; V: TRBV10-3; D: -; CDR3: CAISYKALNTEAFF; DNA: TGTGCCATCAGTTACAAGGCGCTGAACACTGAAGCTTTCTTT
J: TRBJ1-2; size: few; V: TRBV2; D: -; CDR3: CASSRLLERGYTF; DNA: TGTGCCAGCAGTAGGCTCCTCGAGAGGGGCTACACCTTC
J: TRBJ1-4; size: -; V: TRBV9; D: TRBD1; CDR3: CASSETGGHEKLFF; DNA: TGTGCCAGCAGCGAGACAGGGGGGCATGAAAAACTGTTTTTT
J: TRBJ1-1; size: -; V: TRBV7-2; D: -; CDR3: CASSPWTLLNTEAFF; DNA: TGTGCCAGCAGCCCCTGGACCCTTTTGAACACTGAAGCTTTCTTT
J: TRBJ2-1; size: -; V: TRBV19; D: TRBD2; CDR3: CASSLGRTLYNEQFF; DNA: TGTGCCAGTAGTCTCGGGAGGACGCTCTACAATGAGCAGTTCTTC
J: TRBJ1-1; size: -; V: TRBV11-2; D: TRBD1; CDR3: CASSLRQGGDTEAFF; DNA: TGTGCCAGCAGCCTTCGACAGGGGGGGGACACTGAAGCTTTCTTT
J: TRBJ2-3; size: -; V: TRBV12-3/TRBV12-4; D: -; CDR3: CASSISSDTQYF; DNA: TGTGCCAGCAGTATCAGTTCGGATACGCAGTATTTT